These 32 T cell receptor beta chains originate from one sample sequenced in a study of blood T cell repertoires in COVID-19. The repertoire was sequenced with immunoSEQ multiplex PCR; TCRdb's copy has only in-frame clones and lacks some. In the table there are 200,000 to 300,000 clones, around 80% of which are singletons. The sequenced material came from peripheral blood. Source of these receptors: a man aged 60 to 69 with acute or convalescent COVID-19.

The chain combines TRBV28 with TRBJ1-2; D perhaps matches TRBD1 (5 bases). The V and J ends lost 5 bases and 1 base respectively, with 17 bases between them. CDR1 is MDHEN and CDR2 is SYDVKM in the germline V gene. The length of the CDR3 is 16 residues. CDR3 coding DNA: TGTGCCAGCAGTCCAATGCGGGACCGACTTAACTATGGCTACACCTTC. It encodes CASSPMRDRLNYGYTF.

This sequence joins TRBV18 and TRBJ1-1; the D gene is possibly TRBD1 (5 bases). Deletions cut 3 bases from V and 1 base from J, with 27 bases between. This CDR3 is built from 20 residues. Germline-derived CDR1 and CDR2 are KGHSH and LQKENI. The DNA of the CDR3 is TGTGCCAGCTCACCGTCAACCGGCAGGGTGGGTCCCAGCAAGAACACTGAAGCTTTCTTT. Amino acid sequence: CASSPSTGRVGPSKNTEAFF.

The CDR3 is CASSSQGNPNYGYTF. The CDR3 DNA reads TGCGCCAGCAGCTCCCAGGGTAACCCTAACTATGGCTACACCTTC. V is TRBV5-1 and J is TRBJ1-2, with D perhaps matching TRBD1 (5 bases). The germline V gene encodes CDR1 SGHRS and CDR2 YFSETQ. Trimming removed 3 bases from V and 0 bases from J, with 12 bases in between. The CDR3 totals 15 residues.

The chain is built from TRBV7-2 and TRBJ1-5; D unresolved. V lost 5 bases and J lost 4, with 6 bases in between. The CDR3 length is 12 residues. The germline V gene has CDR1 SGHTA and CDR2 FQGNSA. CDR3 in DNA: TGTGCCAGCAGCCAGGATAATCAGCCCCAGCATTTT. Translating it yields CASSQDNQPQHF.

Points on this clone: The germline gene is not matched at one end of the junction; a read error may be the cause. The chain recombines TRBV5-8 with TRBJ2-1, with 7 bases matching TRBD1. Germline-derived CDR1 and CDR2 are SGHTS and YDEGEE. The CDR3 is 14 residues long. The CDR3 DNA reads TGTGCCAGCGGCTTGGGACAGATTTTCAATGAGCAGTTCTTC. Protein: CASGLGQIFNEQFF. The whole variable domain, filled in from reference TRBV5-8 and TRBJ2-1, reads EAGVTQSPTHLIKTRGQQATLRCSPISGHTSVYWYQQALGLGLQFLLWYDEGEERNRGNFPPRFSGRQFPNYSSELNVNALELEDSALYLCASGLGQIFNEQFFGPGTRLTVL.

This chain connects TRBV6-2 or TRBV6-3 to TRBJ1-3, with D unclear. Trimming took 2 bases from V and 2 from J, leaving 10 bases between them. Germline CDR1 MNHEY, CDR2 SVGEGT. CDR3 length: 15 amino acids. CDR3 loop: CASSYGFGPGNTIYF. The CDR3 DNA follows: TGTGCCAGCAGTTACGGATTTGGGCCTGGAAACACCATATATTTT.

This sequence joins TRBV19 and TRBJ2-3; 15 bases align to TRBD2. V lost 3 bases to trimming and J lost 3 bases; unmatched junction nucleotides: 10. The germline CDR1 and CDR2 sequences are LNHDA and SQIVND (reference sequence). The CDR3 is made up of 19 amino acids. Here the CDR3 DNA reads TGTGCCAGTAGTATCGGACTAGCGGGGGGGGCAGGTCGAACAGATACGCAGTATTTT. As protein: CASSIGLAGGAGRTDTQYF. The whole variable domain, filled in from reference TRBV19 and TRBJ2-3, reads DGGITQSPKYLFRKEGQNVTLSCEQNLNHDAMYWYRQDPGQGLRLIYYSQIVNDFQKGDIAEGYSVSREKKESFPLTVTSAQKNPTAFYLCASSIGLAGGAGRTDTQYFGPGTRLTVL.

This clone has more than one count but fewer than ten. This chain links TRBV6-2 or TRBV6-3 with TRBJ2-7, with D tentatively TRBD1 (7 bases). Looked up from germline, CDR1 is MNHEY and CDR2 is SVGEGT. V lost 6 bases, J lost 10 bases, and 19 bases lay in between. The CDR3 totals 13 residues. DNA of the CDR3: TGTGCCAGCAGCCAACCGGACAGGCGGGACCAGTACTTC. This sequence encodes CASSQPDRRDQYF.

This rearrangement joins TRBV7-8 to TRBJ2-1; D is possibly TRBD2 (5 bases). CDR3 length: 15 amino acids. CDR1 and CDR2 (germline): SGHVS, FQNEAQ. Trimming took 1 base from V and 6 from J, leaving 13 bases between them. This chain's CDR3 is CASSLVVASFNEQFF. CDR3 nucleotide sequence: TGTGCCAGCAGCTTAGTCGTTGCTAGCTTCAATGAGCAGTTCTTC.

The gene calls are TRBV4-3 and TRBJ2-7; TRBD2 agrees at 9 bases. Trimming took 4 bases from V and 6 from J; bases not matched to a gene: 4. CDR1 is LGHNA, CDR2 YSLEER, per germline. The CDR3 is made up of 13 amino acids. The DNA for the CDR3 is TGCGCCAGCAGCCCCGAACTAGCGGGCGAGCAGTACTTC. It codes for CASSPELAGEQYF.

This clone was recorded a few times. The chain is built from TRBV28 and TRBJ1-2; no firm D call. Germline V gene lookup returns CDR1 MDHEN and CDR2 SYDVKM. The CDR3 length is 13 residues. Trimming took 3 bases from V and 7 from J, leaving 12 bases between them. The CDR3, as DNA: TGTGCCAGCAGTTTGGGTCAGGTCGGTGGCTACACCTTC. It specifies CASSLGQVGGYTF.

This chain uses TRBV11-3 with TRBJ2-7; D unresolved. Trimming removed 1 base at V and 0 bases at J, with 7 bases between. CDR3 size: 14 residues. From germline, CDR1 is SGHNT and CDR2 YENEEA. This chain's CDR3 is CASSLGASSYEQYF. In DNA, the CDR3 is TGTGCCAGCAGCTTAGGTGCTAGCTCCTACGAGCAGTACTTC.

The chain has TRBV5-6 and TRBJ2-3; 7 bases line up with TRBD1. The CDR3 has 13 residues. Germline-derived CDR1 and CDR2 are SGHDT and YYEEEE. V was pared by 10 bases and J by 2 bases, with 7 bases of the junction left unmatched. Written as DNA, the CDR3 is TGTGCCGGGTGGGACAGATCCACAGATACGCAGTATTTT. Translated: CAGWDRSTDTQYF.

V usage is TRBV27 and J usage is TRBJ2-2, with TRBD2 identical over 10 bases. CDR3 length: 14 residues. V shed 5 bases, J shed 4 bases, and the junction held 1 base outside the gene matches. Germline values: CDR1 MNHEY, CDR2 SMNVEV (reference sequence). CDR3 nucleotide sequence: TGTGCCAGCAGTAGGACTAGCGGCACCGGGGAGCTGTTTTTT. Translating gives CASSRTSGTGELFF.

The rearrangement joins TRBV10-1 to TRBJ2-1, with a possible D match to TRBD1 (5 bases). The V gene lost 3 bases and the J gene lost 5 bases, with 11 bases spanning the gap. The CDR3 has 14 residues. Germline values: CDR1 WNHNN, CDR2 SYGVQD (reference sequence). This CDR3 is CASSDQGTHNEQFF. The CDR3 DNA reads as TGCGCCAGCAGTGATCAGGGAACCCACAATGAGCAGTTCTTC.

The chain links TRBV14 to TRBJ2-3, with D possibly TRBD2 on 5 matching bases. Trimming removed 4 bases from V and 2 bases from J, with 10 bases in between. This CDR3 has 14 residues. Germline V lookup: CDR1 SGHDN, CDR2 FVKESK. In DNA, the CDR3 is TGTGCCAGCAGCCGCCGACTAACCACAGATACGCAGTATTTT. Translated: CASSRRLTTDTQYF.

V and J are TRBV7-3 and TRBJ2-3; D may be TRBD1 (5 bases). The germline V and J ends were trimmed by 5 bases and 0 bases, with 12 bases remaining between them. CDR3 length: 15 amino acids. Germline CDR1 is SGHTA and CDR2 is FQGTGA. CDR3: CASSPRQGSTDTQYF. CDR3 sequence (DNA): TGTGCCAGCAGCCCCCGGCAGGGCAGCACAGATACGCAGTATTTT.

The V call is TRBV19, the J call TRBJ1-5; the match to TRBD1 covers 9 bases. The junction had 6 bases not matched to a gene; V was cut back by 0 bases and J by 3 bases. The V gene's germline CDR1 is LNHDA and CDR2 SQIVND (reference sequence). The CDR3 consists of 17 residues. Here the CDR3 DNA reads TGTGCCAGTAGTATAGAAGGGACAGGGCGCAACAATCAGCCCCAGCATTTT. This sequence encodes CASSIEGTGRNNQPQHF.

The chain links TRBV27 to TRBJ2-5; no clear D gene. V lost 7 bases to trimming and J lost 2 bases, with 8 bases between them. The CDR3 spans 12 residues. Germline V gene sequence: CDR1 MNHEY, CDR2 SMNVEV (reference sequence). The CDR3 DNA reads as TGTGCCAGCAAGAGCAATCAAGAGACCCAGTACTTC. This translates into CASKSNQETQYF.

The V and J genes are TRBV30 and TRBJ1-2; D is possibly TRBD1 (6 bases). The CDR3 is 16 amino acids. The ends were cut back, 1 base at V and 7 bases at J, with 22 bases in the middle. CDR1 and CDR2 from the germline V gene are GTSNPN and SVGIG (reference sequence). DNA for the CDR3: TGTGCCTGGAGTGCTCTACAGGGCCCCCTACCCTCTGGCTACACCTTC. Its translation: CAWSALQGPLPSGYTF.

The rearrangement links TRBV5-1 to TRBJ2-1; 8 positions match TRBD1. Germline lookup yields CDR1 SGHRS and CDR2 YFSETQ. Trimming took 0 bases from V and 3 from J; bases not matched to a gene: 2. The CDR3 runs 15 residues. CDR3 DNA sequence: TGCGCCAGCAGCTTGGGGACAGGGAACTACAATGAGCAGTTCTTC. It codes for CASSLGTGNYNEQFF.

The rearrangement uses TRBV5-4 and TRBJ1-2; 8 bases agree with TRBD1. Germline V CDR1 and CDR2: SGHNT, YYREEE (reference sequence). The CDR3 is 15 amino acids. Unmatched junction bases numbered 10, after V lost 0 bases and J lost 9 bases. DNA of the CDR3: TGTGCCAGCAGCTTGGCCCCAGGGGGCGCGTCGCGCTACACCTTC. Protein product: CASSLAPGGASRYTF.

The chain uses TRBV23-1 and TRBJ1-2; perhaps TRBD1 as D (6 bases). TRBV23-1 is treated as an ORF (open reading frame) with a function not yet certain. The V gene lost 3 bases and the J gene lost 0 bases, with 20 bases spanning the gap. The CDR3 sequence is 18 residues long. In DNA form, the CDR3 reads TGCGCCAGCAGTCAGGGGGCAGGGAGACATGGGGCTAACTATGGCTACACCTTC. Its protein product is CASSQGAGRHGANYGYTF.

This chain's CDR3 is CASRWGTEYNEQFF. DNA of the CDR3: TGTGCCAGTAGATGGGGGACAGAATACAATGAGCAGTTCTTC. The gene calls are TRBV19 and TRBJ2-1; 7 bases line up with TRBD1. V was pared by 6 bases and J by 4 bases, with 6 bases of the junction left unmatched. The CDR3 has 14 residues. Germline V lookup: CDR1 LNHDA, CDR2 SQIVND (reference sequence). Variable domain in full (rest from reference TRBV19 and TRBJ2-1): DGGITQSPKYLFRKEGQNVTLSCEQNLNHDAMYWYRQDPGQGLRLIYYSQIVNDFQKGDIAEGYSVSREKKESFPLTVTSAQKNPTAFYLCASRWGTEYNEQFFGPGTRLTVL.

The count of this clone is one. The chain links TRBV10-3 to TRBJ2-7, with 11 bases fitting TRBD2. The CDR3 sequence is 14 residues long. Per germline, CDR1 ENHRY and CDR2 SYGVKD. The junction had 7 bases not matched to a gene; V was cut back by 6 bases and J by 6 bases. CDR3 in amino acids: CAIRTSGLAVEQYF. The CDR3 bases are TGTGCCATCAGGACGTCGGGACTAGCGGTCGAGCAGTACTTC.

This chain joins TRBV10-3 and TRBJ1-3, with 9 bases that match TRBD1. Germline CDR1 is ENHRY and CDR2 is SYGVKD. The CDR3 totals 15 residues. J lost 6 bases, V lost 3 bases, and 6 bases had no gene match. CDR3 sequence reads: CAISERDRGTNTIYF. The CDR3 DNA is TGTGCCATCAGTGAAAGAGACAGGGGGACAAACACCATATATTTT.

V is TRBV23-1 and J is TRBJ2-7; the D gene is possibly TRBD2 (5 bases). TRBV23-1 is filed as an ORF, its function uncertain. Between the trimmed V and J ends, which lost 3 bases and 2 bases, there was a span of 14 bases. The CDR3 has 15 amino acids. The CDR3 sequence: CASSHEGRGPYEQYF. In nucleotides, the CDR3 is TGCGCCAGCAGTCATGAAGGACGAGGGCCCTACGAGCAGTACTTC.

V usage is TRBV6-1 and J usage is TRBJ2-7; the match to TRBD2 covers 12 bases. This CDR3 has 15 residues. V shed 6 bases, J shed 2 bases, and the junction held 5 bases outside the gene matches. Germline lookup yields CDR1 MNHNS and CDR2 SASEGT. CDR3 region: CASRRLAGDPYEQYF. The DNA of the CDR3 is TGTGCCAGCAGAAGACTAGCGGGGGATCCCTACGAGCAGTACTTC.

The chain is built from TRBV6-6 and TRBJ2-7; D gene unclear. The germline V gene encodes CDR1 MNHNY and CDR2 SVGAGI (reference sequence). V lost 0 bases, J lost 7 bases, and 4 bases lay in between. The CDR3 spans 11 residues. This CDR3 reads CASSYSSEQYF. The CDR3 nucleotides read TGTGCCAGCAGTTACTCGTCGGAGCAGTACTTC.

The chain couples TRBV27 to TRBJ2-2; D unclear. V shed 5 bases and J shed 6 bases, with 7 bases lying between them. The CDR3 length is 12 residues. The germline gives CDR1 MNHEY, CDR2 SMNVEV (reference sequence). In DNA form, the CDR3 reads TGTGCCAGCAGTAACACAGCCGGGGAGCTGTTTTTT. It translates to CASSNTAGELFF.

J is TRBJ2-3 and V is TRBV6-5, with 12 nucleotides matching TRBD1. V lost 0 bases and J lost 8; bases outside the gene matches: 6. CDR1 and CDR2 from the germline V gene are MNHEY and SVGAGI. This CDR3 has 16 amino acids. The CDR3 DNA reads as TGTGCCAGCAGTTACTCGGGACAGGGGGCGCTCGGTACGCAGTATTTT. Translating gives CASSYSGQGALGTQYF.

This clone was counted a single time. The chain links TRBV3-1 (or the pseudogene TRBV3-2) to TRBJ1-4, with 11 bases fitting TRBD1. Per the germline V gene, CDR1 is LGHDT and CDR2 is YNNKEL (reference sequence). The trim removed 1 base at V and 10 bases at J, leaving 2 bases unmatched. The CDR3 has 14 residues. In nucleotides, the CDR3 is TGTGCCAGCAGCCAAGGGACAGGGGGCGGAAAACTGTTTTTT. Its translation: CASSQGTGGGKLFF.